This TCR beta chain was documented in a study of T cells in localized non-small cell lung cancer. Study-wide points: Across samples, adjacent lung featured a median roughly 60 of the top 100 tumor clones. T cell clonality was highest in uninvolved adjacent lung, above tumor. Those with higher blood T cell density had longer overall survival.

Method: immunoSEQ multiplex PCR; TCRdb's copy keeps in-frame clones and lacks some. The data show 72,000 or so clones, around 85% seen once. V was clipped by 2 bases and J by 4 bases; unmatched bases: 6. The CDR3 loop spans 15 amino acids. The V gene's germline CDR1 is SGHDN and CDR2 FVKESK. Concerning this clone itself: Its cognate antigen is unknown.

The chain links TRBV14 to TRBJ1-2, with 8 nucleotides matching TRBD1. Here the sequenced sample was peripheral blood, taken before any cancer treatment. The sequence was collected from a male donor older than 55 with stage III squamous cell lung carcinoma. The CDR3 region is CASSQRVGQGYGYTF. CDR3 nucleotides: TGTGCCAGCAGCCAAAGGGTTGGACAGGGCTATGGCTACACCTTC.